The rows below give T cell receptor beta chains drawn from one sample of a study of cytomegalovirus exposure and HLA in healthy donors. Clones were read by immunoSEQ multiplex PCR, and TCRdb kept only the in-frame ones, dropping some. The table has roughly 160,000 clones, around 80% seen once. The material sequenced was PBMCs. The receptor set was obtained from a man aged 30 to 45 in good health and CMV-seronegative. Each CDR3 is given with its conserved first and last residue. The D gene is left open where the match is weak.

>TRBV9|TRBJ1-2|16|-
CASSPRTQEAFYGYTF
>TRBV15|TRBJ1-1|15|TRBD1
CATSRDHSGGVTAFF
>TRBV11-3|TRBJ2-1|14|TRBD1
CASSPGGSYNEQFF
>TRBV7-2|TRBJ1-5|14|TRBD1
CASSLVAGGQPQHF
>TRBV14|TRBJ2-7|15|-
CASSWRAGPSYEQYF
>TRBV2|TRBJ1-1|14|-
CASGRDWGDTEAFF
>TRBV5-1|TRBJ1-1|15|TRBD1
CASSREGAQDTEAFF
>TRBV9|TRBJ2-1|17|TRBD2
CASSVGEGGPSYNEQFF
>TRBV6-1|TRBJ1-3|15|-
CASSEGSNRGNTIYF
>TRBV11-2|TRBJ2-3|13|TRBD1
CATARGLPDTQYF
>TRBV9|TRBJ1-4|14|-
CASSAGVSNEKLFF
>TRBV19|TRBJ2-2|13|-
CASSPGEYGELFF
>TRBV10-3|TRBJ1-3|14|-
CAISEQTGLNTIYF
>TRBV28|TRBJ2-4|14|-
CASSSEEAKNIQYF
>TRBV6-4|TRBJ1-2|14|TRBD1
CASSIETGAGGYTF
>TRBV27|TRBJ2-7|15|-
CASSLGGASGHEQYF
>TRBV28|TRBJ2-1|14|TRBD2
CAAGGRPSYNEQFF
>TRBV29-1|TRBJ2-5|14|TRBD1
CSVGMTGFGETQYF
>TRBV5-6|TRBJ2-2|17|TRBD1
CASSRGTGAPHTGELFF
>TRBV28|TRBJ1-6|16|-
CASSFRQGQGDSPLHF
>TRBV11-2|TRBJ1-2|15|TRBD1
CASSPVNRGEYGYTF
>TRBV30|TRBJ2-5|12|-
CAWSRGEETQYF